The present TCR beta chain was sequenced within a study of beta chain features in type 1 diabetes. CDR1 is SGHVS, CDR2 FNYEAQ, per germline. J lost 0 bases, V lost 5 bases, and 2 bases had no gene match. The CDR3 totals 15 residues. A note on this clone: The antigen remains unidentified.

Study findings and constraints: Possibly, sequencing cDNA over-represented cells that had high TCR expression levels. It was among patients, rather than healthy donors, that naive, central memory and Treg TCRB repertoires appeared more similar. Among all four CD4+ subsets, Type 1 diabetes patients had TCRB CDR3s that were moderately but significantly shorter.

Cell sorting via CD45RO/CCR7/CD25/CD127/CD95/CD27 was performed to obtain CD4+ naive, central memory, regulatory and stem cell-like memory cells. Purities in excess of 95% were seen in all sorted populations. The authors reverse transcribed all of the isolated RNA, so sequencing captured expressed TCRB transcripts. The protocol was immunoSEQ multiplex PCR, while the TCRdb copy is restricted to in-frame clones and leaves out a portion. The sample shows around 710,000 clones, approximately 13% of them seen only once. This chain links TRBV7-6 with TRBJ2-2; 8 bases align to TRBD2. The sequenced sample was naive CD4+ T cells from blood. This sequence originates from a man aged 25-40 years with type 1 diabetes. The DNA of the CDR3 is TGTGCCAGCAGCCTTAGCGGGACGAACACCGGGGAGCTGTTTTTT. Its translation: CASSLSGTNTGELFF. The full variable domain, in which reference TRBV7-6 and TRBJ2-2 provide the parts outside the CDR3, is GAGVSQSPRYKVTKRGQDVALRCDPISGHVSLYWYRQALGQGPEFLTYFNYEAQQDKSGLPNDRFSAERPEGSISTLTIQRTEQRDSAMYRCASSLSGTNTGELFFGEGSRLTVL.